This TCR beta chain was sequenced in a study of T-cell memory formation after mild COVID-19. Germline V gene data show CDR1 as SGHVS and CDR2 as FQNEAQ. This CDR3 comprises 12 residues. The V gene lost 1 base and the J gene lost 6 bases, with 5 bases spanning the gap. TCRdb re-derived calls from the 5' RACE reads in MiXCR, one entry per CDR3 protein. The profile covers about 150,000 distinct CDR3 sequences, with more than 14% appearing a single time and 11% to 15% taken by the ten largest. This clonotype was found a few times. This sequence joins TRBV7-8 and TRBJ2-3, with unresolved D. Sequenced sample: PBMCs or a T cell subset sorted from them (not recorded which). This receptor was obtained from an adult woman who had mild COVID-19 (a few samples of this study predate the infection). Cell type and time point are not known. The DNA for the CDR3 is TGTGCCAGCAGCTTAGGGTGGGATACGCAGTATTTT. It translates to CASSLGWDTQYF. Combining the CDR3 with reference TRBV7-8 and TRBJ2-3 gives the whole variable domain GAGVSQSPRYKVAKRGQDVALRCDPISGHVSLFWYQQALGQGPEFLTYFQNEAQLDKSGLPSDRFFAERPEGSVSTLKIQRTQQEDSAVYLCASSLGWDTQYFGPGTRLTVL.